This TCR beta chain derives from a study of shared clonotypes between healthy human individuals (TCRdb year 2020). For the wider study: Two women and a few men aged 18 to 49 years were included in the cohort. To estimate repertoire size and how much clonotypes are shared between individuals, the study performed deep sequencing of blood TCR repertoires from about five healthy adults. Libraries were prepared and TCR repertoires were sequenced by different laboratories using diverse techniques, in order to increase sequencing depth and limit assay-specific biases. Between about 0.85 and 9.5 billion PBMCs per donor were obtained by leukapheresis.

This clone was seen more than once but under ten times. Its antigen target is currently unknown. Per-base quality was not reported, and no clone a single base away is much larger than it. Overall study results and their limits: Sampling was restricted to blood, and TCR repertoires in tissue are likely to differ from TCR repertoires in blood. Because the study included a small number of donors, the genetic and exposure-history diversity represented was limited. Based on pairwise subsampling, the degree of clonotype sharing among donors was expected to be affected by sequencing depth.

Unmatched junction bases come to 5, with V trimmed by 0 bases and J by 2 bases. The germline V gene provides CDR1 SGDLS and CDR2 YYNGEE. CDR3 length: 16 amino acids, cysteine to phenylalanine. The kept DNA is CDR3 alone, 48 bases in frame from the first base. Healthy HIV-negative adults with no recently reported acute infections or vaccinations were included as donors. Only Caucasian adults living in Nashville, Tennessee, USA were represented among the donors. For unsorted samples, tens of millions of PBMCs were counted, and genomic DNA was extracted using the QIAamp DNA Blood Mini kit. Blood was collected by leukapheresis, and PBMCs were isolated by Ficoll-Histopaque density gradient centrifugation and then cryopreserved in liquid nitrogen vapor phase. TCR CDR3 regions were amplified from genomic DNA by multiplex PCR using the deep immunoSEQ assay. Extracted genomic DNA from each cell subset was distributed evenly across all wells of several immunoSEQ 96-well plates, and each plate was treated as a replicate. Each replicate PCR for unsorted PBMC received about 0.3 ug genomic DNA, equal to tens of thousands of T cell genomes. Ten immunoSEQ deep assay plates were used to sequence the unsorted PBMC genomic DNA. The purified libraries were quantified using a Qubit 3.0 fluorometer, sized with a Bioanalyzer 2100, and then quantified again using the KAPA Library Quantification kit. Each immunoSEQ 96-well plate was sequenced on its own single-read 150-cycle Illumina NextSeq 550 flow cell. The authors' pipeline ran thus. Because the immunoSEQ output included only junctional sequences and no quality scores, the filtering could not be the same as the filtering used for full-length reads. To assign V/J genes and CDR3, sequences were annotated against IMGT germline references using PyIR, a Python wrapper for IgBLAST v1.9. Any read was removed if the V/J assignment was weak (E-value above 1e-6), the CDR3 was missing, or the read contained stop codons, out-of-frame junctions, or ambiguous translated residues. V3J clonotypes were defined as sequences sharing the same inferred V gene, J gene, and CDR3 amino acid sequence. The percentage overlap between two repertoires was calculated by dividing the number of shared unique clonotypes by the size of the smaller repertoire. Repertoire richness was assessed with RTK rarefaction, the Chao1 estimator, and Recon v2.1 estimates of unobserved clonotypes. Sourced from immuneACCESS, this table was stored by TCRdb with only in-frame sequences that have V and J called. A share of the clones is absent; for the studies checked, an unresolved V gene accounts for under half, and the remainder has no known explanation. D and trimming were read from the DNA, whereas the V and J calls and clone size are those reported in that table. The sample records around 500,000 clones, around 73% of which are singletons. The ten largest clones take up around 13% of the sample.

The sequence joins TRBV9 to TRBJ2-1; 7 central nucleotides agree with TRBD2. The source is a woman in her thirties or forties in good health. Some clones in this sample may be carry-over from other donors' samples. Sequencing was done on a sample of PBMCs. The CDR3 is CASSVGAGATYNEQFF. In nucleotide form, the sequence is TGTGCCAGCAGCGTAGGGGCGGGAGCTACCTACAATGAGCAGTTCTTC.